These T cell receptor beta chains were read from a single sample in a study of control samples from healthy donors and cancer patients. The method was immunoSEQ multiplex PCR; TCRdb's version includes in-frame clones alone and lacks a portion of them. Seen here are some 130,000 clones, approximately 90% observed once, and the top ten hold around 8.9%. The sequenced sample was blood. The receptors originated from a man in his late teens or twenties in good health. Each CDR3 is given with its conserved first and last residue. The D gene is left open where the match is weak. Size is omitted from some rows. Given values are once, few, many or a class for expanded clones.

J,V,D,size,DNA,CDR3
TRBJ2-7,TRBV7-3,TRBD1,.,TGTGCCAGCAGCTTAACCGGGACAGACGAGCAGTACTTC,CASSLTGTDEQYF
TRBJ1-1,TRBV2,.,once,TGTGCCAGCAGTGCCTACAGGGAAGGGACTGAAGCTTTCTTT,CASSAYREGTEAFF
TRBJ2-2,TRBV12-5,TRBD1,.,TGTGCTAGTGGTTTGGACACGGACAGGGGGGCCGGGGAGCTGTTTTTT,CASGLDTDRGAGELFF
TRBJ2-3,TRBV29-1,.,.,TGCAGCGTTCTTAGCGGTGGGGGCACAGATACGCAGTATTTT,CSVLSGGGTDTQYF
TRBJ2-7,TRBV27,.,once,TGTGCCAGCAGTTCCCCCGCCCTGGACCACGAGCAGTACTTC,CASSSPALDHEQYF
TRBJ1-1,TRBV5-6,.,.,TGTGCCAGCAGCGCCGACAGGAACACTGAAGCTTTCTTT,CASSADRNTEAFF
TRBJ2-3,TRBV5-6,TRBD2,.,TGTGCCAGCAGCTTGTTGCGGGGGGGCAGCACAGATACGCAGTATTTT,CASSLLRGGSTDTQYF
TRBJ1-4,TRBV2,TRBD1,.,TGTGCCAGCAGTGAAGACAGGGGGCCGGAAAAACTGTTTTTT,CASSEDRGPEKLFF
TRBJ1-1,TRBV11-2,.,.,TGTGCCAGCAGCTTAGTCTCAGGGAACACTGAAGCTTTCTTT,CASSLVSGNTEAFF
TRBJ1-5,TRBV5-1,.,once,TGCGCCAGCAGCGTACAGGGTAATCAGCCCCAGCATTTT,CASSVQGNQPQHF
TRBJ1-1,TRBV7-9,TRBD1,.,TGTGCCAGCAGCCCAGGACAGGGTGGCACTGAAGCTTTCTTT,CASSPGQGGTEAFF
TRBJ1-3,TRBV18,.,.,TGTGCCAGCTCACAACGAGGCTCCTTCTCTGGAAACACCATATATTTT,CASSQRGSFSGNTIYF
TRBJ1-1,TRBV30,TRBD1,.,TGTGCCTGGAAATACGGACAGGGGTACACTGAAGCTTTCTTT,CAWKYGQGYTEAFF
TRBJ1-3,TRBV9,.,.,TGTGCCAGCAGCGTAGTTGGAGGGGGGATTGGAAACACCATATATTTT,CASSVVGGGIGNTIYF
TRBJ2-6,TRBV12-3/TRBV12-4,.,.,TGTGCCAGCACCTTCTCTGGGGCCAACGTCCTGACTTTC,CASTFSGANVLTF
TRBJ1-1,TRBV3-1/TRBV3-2,.,.,TGTGCCAGCAGCCCGAAATCGGGGAACACTGAAGCTTTCTTT,CASSPKSGNTEAFF
TRBJ2-7,TRBV15,TRBD1,.,TGTGCCACCAGCAAGGGGCAGGGGGCGCGGTACGAGCAGTACTTC,CATSKGQGARYEQYF
TRBJ2-7,TRBV5-1,.,.,TGCGCCAGCAGCTTAGGGGCTGGGGACGAGCAGTACTTC,CASSLGAGDEQYF